This TCR beta chain originates from a study of cytomegalovirus exposure and HLA in healthy donors. Study-wide findings and caveats: Researchers reported that three CMV-associated chains were confirmed in vitro as CMV antigen-specific. Reportedly, diagnosis of cytomegalovirus status by the classifier showed high specificity and sensitivity. In an earlier analysis, most TCR beta V segments were productive about 87% or about 30% of the time.

The sample holds a few counts of this clone. Its antigen remains unknown. Looked up from germline, CDR1 is SGHVS and CDR2 is FNYEAQ. This CDR3 contains 16 residues. Primers: 60 Vbeta forward and 13 Jbeta reverse. The method was immunoSEQ multiplex PCR; TCRdb's version includes in-frame clones alone and lacks a portion of them. The repertoire holds roughly 190,000 clones, with about 79% as singletons. Source material: PBMCs. The rearrangement joins TRBV7-6 to TRBJ2-5; 12 nucleotides match TRBD2. TRBJ2-7 explains the end of the DNA better; the J call may be wrong. The receptor comes from a woman between 45 and 65 years old in good health and CMV-seronegative. The CDR3 DNA reads as TGTGCCAGCAGCTTAGGGGCTAGCGGGAGGGCTGGCGAGCAGTACTTC. Protein: CASSLGASGRAGEQYF.